The clone carrying this T cell receptor beta chain was seen a handful of times. Its antigen is undetermined. Treatment indicated: roughly ten-day PBMC culture with coronavirus spike peptide pools or control peptides (ViraFEST assay). At both days 3 and 7, half the medium was replaced with fresh IL-2 medium. This sample is drawn from a study of vaccination and CD4 T cells after COVID-19. Study-level background: Six males and four females, two of them Hispanic, were enrolled as convalescents. Overlapping spike peptides from SARS-CoV-2, HCoV-NL63, HCoV-OC43 and HCoV-229E served to stimulate the cells.

Germline loops: CDR1 SNHLY, CDR2 FYNNEI. Trimming removed 6 bases at V and 5 bases at J, with 10 bases between. CDR3 size: 13 residues. The assay that was used to sequence DNA from cultured CD4+ T cells was the Oncomine TCR Beta short-read assay. Genomic DNA was taken out of cultured CD4+ T cells by extraction. TCRdb independently ran MiXCR on the PCR reads; one entry per CDR3 protein. The table shows about 11,000 distinct CDR3 sequences, with about 40% occurring only once. The sequence was collected from a human donor who had recovered from COVID-19. Material for sequencing was CD4+ T cells from blood, cultured in vitro. The chain is built from TRBV2 and TRBJ2-2; D perhaps matches TRBD1 (7 bases). CDR3 residues: CASRAGGTGELFF. As DNA, the CDR3 is TGTGCCAGCAGGGCAGGGGGGACCGGGGAGCTGTTTTTT.